This T cell receptor beta chain appears in the sequencing data of a study of blood T cell repertoires in COVID-19. The assay was immunoSEQ multiplex PCR, and TCRdb's table has in-frame clones only and misses some. This sample has 250,000 or so clones; almost 85% occur once, and the top ten carry around 2%. V gave up 4 bases and J gave up 0 bases, with 7 bases separating them. This CDR3 has 14 residues. Germline loops: CDR1 LGHNA, CDR2 YNFKEQ. Input material: peripheral blood. The clonotype was recovered from a woman older than 75 with acute or convalescent COVID-19. The chain employs TRBV4-2 and TRBJ1-3; unclear D gene. This CDR3 is CASSRSSSGNTIYF. In DNA, the CDR3 is TGTGCCAGCAGCCGATCGAGCTCTGGAAACACCATATATTTT.